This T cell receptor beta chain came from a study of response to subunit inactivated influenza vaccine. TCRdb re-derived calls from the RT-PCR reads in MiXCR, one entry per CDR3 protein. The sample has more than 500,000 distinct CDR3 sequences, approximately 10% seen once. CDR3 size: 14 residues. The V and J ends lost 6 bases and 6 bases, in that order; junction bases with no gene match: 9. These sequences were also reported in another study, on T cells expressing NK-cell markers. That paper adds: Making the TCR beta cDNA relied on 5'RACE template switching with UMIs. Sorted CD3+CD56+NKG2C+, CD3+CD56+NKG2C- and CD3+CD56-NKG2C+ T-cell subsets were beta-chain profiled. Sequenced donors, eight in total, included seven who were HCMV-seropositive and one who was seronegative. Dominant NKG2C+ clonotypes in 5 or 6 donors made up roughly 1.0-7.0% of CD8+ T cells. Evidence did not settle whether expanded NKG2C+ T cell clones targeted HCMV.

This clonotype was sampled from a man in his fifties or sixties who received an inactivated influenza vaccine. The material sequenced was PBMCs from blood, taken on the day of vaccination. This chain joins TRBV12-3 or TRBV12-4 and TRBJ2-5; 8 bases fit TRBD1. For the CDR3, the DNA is TGTGCCAGCAGCCCTACGGGGGACAGGCAGACCCAGTACTTC. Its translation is CASSPTGDRQTQYF.